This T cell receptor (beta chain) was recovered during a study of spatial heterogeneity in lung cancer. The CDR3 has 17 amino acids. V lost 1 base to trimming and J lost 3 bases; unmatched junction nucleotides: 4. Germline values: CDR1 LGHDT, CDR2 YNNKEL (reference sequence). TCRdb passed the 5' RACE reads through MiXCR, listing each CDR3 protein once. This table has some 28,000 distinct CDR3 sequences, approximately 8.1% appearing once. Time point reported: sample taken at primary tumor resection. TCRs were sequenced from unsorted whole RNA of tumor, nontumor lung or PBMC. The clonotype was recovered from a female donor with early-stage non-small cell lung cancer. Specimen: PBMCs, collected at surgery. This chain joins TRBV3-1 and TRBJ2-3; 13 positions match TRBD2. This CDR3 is CASSQVGLAGITDTQYF. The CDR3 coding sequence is TGTGCCAGCAGCCAAGTGGGACTAGCGGGAATTACAGATACGCAGTATTTT.